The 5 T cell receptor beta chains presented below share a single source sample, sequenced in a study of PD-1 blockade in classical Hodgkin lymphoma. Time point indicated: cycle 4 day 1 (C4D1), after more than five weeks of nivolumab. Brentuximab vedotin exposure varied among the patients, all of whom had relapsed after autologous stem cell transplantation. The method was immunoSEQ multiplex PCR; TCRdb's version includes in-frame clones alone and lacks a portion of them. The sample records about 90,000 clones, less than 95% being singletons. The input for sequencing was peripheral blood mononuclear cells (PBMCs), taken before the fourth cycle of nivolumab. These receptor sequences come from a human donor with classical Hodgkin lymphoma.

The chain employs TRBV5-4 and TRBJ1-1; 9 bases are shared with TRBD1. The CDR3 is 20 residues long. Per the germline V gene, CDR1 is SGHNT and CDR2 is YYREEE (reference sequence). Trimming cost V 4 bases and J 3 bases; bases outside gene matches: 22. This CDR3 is CASSPRGVAGQGYGDTEAFF. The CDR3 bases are TGTGCCAGCAGCCCGAGGGGAGTTGCGGGACAGGGATATGGGGACACTGAAGCTTTCTTT.

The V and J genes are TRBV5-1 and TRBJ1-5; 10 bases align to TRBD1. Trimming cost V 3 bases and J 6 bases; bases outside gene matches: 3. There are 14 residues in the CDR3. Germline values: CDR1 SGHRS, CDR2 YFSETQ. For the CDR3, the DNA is TGCGCCAGCAGCTGGACAGGGGGAGGTCAGCCCCAGCATTTT. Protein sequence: CASSWTGGGQPQHF. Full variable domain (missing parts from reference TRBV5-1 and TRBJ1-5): KAGVTQTPRYLIKTRGQQVTLSCSPISGHRSVSWYQQTPGQGLQFLFEYFSETQRNKGNFPGRFSGRQFSNSRSEMNVSTLELGDSALYLCASSWTGGGQPQHFGDGTRLSIL.

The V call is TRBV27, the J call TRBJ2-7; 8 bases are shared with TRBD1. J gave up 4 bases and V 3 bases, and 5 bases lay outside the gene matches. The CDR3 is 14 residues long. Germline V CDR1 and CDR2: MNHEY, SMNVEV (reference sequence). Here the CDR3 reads CASSFRGRQYEQYF. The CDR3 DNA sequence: TGTGCCAGCAGTTTCAGGGGGCGTCAGTACGAGCAGTACTTC.

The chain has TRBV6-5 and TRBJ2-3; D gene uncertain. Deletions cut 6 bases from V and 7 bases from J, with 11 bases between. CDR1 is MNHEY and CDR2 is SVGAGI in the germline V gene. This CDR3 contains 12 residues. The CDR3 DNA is TGTGCCAGCAGGGCCGACCAATATACGCAGTATTTT. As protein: CASRADQYTQYF.

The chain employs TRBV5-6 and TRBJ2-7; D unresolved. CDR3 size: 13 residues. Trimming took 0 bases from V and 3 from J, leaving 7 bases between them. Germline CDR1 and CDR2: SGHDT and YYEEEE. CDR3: CASSLAGIYEQYF. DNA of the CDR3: TGTGCCAGCAGCTTGGCCGGAATCTACGAGCAGTACTTC.